Below are 29 T cell receptor beta chains sequenced from a single sample in a study of control samples from healthy donors and cancer patients (TCRdb year 2020). Library preparation was by the immunoSEQ multiplex PCR assay. Held by TCRdb, this immuneACCESS table contains in-frame sequences only and omits some clones. Under half of the omission traces to an unresolved V gene where checked; the cause of the rest is unknown. A total of over 70,000 clones appear in this sample, around 90% of them only once. The ten largest clones represent 9.5% to 10% of the sample. Specimen: PBMCs. All receptors derive from a woman aged 45 to 65 with colorectal cancer.

J is TRBJ2-6 and V is TRBV19; D is perhaps TRBD1 (6 bases). This CDR3 is built from 15 residues. Trimming removed 7 bases at V and 0 bases at J, with 10 bases between. From germline, CDR1 is LNHDA and CDR2 SQIVND (reference sequence). The CDR3 DNA sequence: TGTGCCAGTACGACAGGTTACTCTGGGGCCAACGTCCTGACTTTC. Translating gives CASTTGYSGANVLTF.

This chain uses TRBV12-3 or TRBV12-4 with TRBJ2-3; D call uncertain. The CDR3 has 13 residues. Between the trimmed V and J ends, which lost 1 base and 6 bases, there was a span of 8 bases. The CDR3 DNA reads TGTGCCAGCAGTTTAGAGTTCGGGGATACGCAGTATTTT. As protein: CASSLEFGDTQYF.

The chain employs TRBV19 and TRBJ1-6; 8 nucleotides line up with TRBD1. Germline trimming cut 7 bases from V and 9 bases from J; bases unmatched to any gene: 8. The CDR3 length is 14 residues. The germline V gene has CDR1 LNHDA and CDR2 SQIVND (reference sequence). CDR3 sequence: CASNAQGGGSPLHF. The DNA of the CDR3 is TGTGCCAGTAACGCACAGGGGGGTGGTTCACCCCTCCACTTT.

Remarks on this clone: The same CDR3 also results from other DNA sequences found in this sample. V gene TRBV6-5 combines with J gene TRBJ2-2; 8 nucleotides agree with TRBD1. The junction had 6 bases not matched to a gene; V was cut back by 6 bases and J by 3 bases. Germline values: CDR1 MNHEY, CDR2 SVGAGI. The CDR3 runs 15 residues. This CDR3 reads CASSPGTGDTGELFF. Written as DNA, the CDR3 is TGTGCCAGCAGCCCCGGGACAGGTGACACCGGGGAGCTGTTTTTT.

The V and J genes are TRBV3-1 (or the pseudogene TRBV3-2) and TRBJ2-3; 10 bases are a match to TRBD2. The CDR3 is 17 amino acids. Germline lookup yields CDR1 LGHDT and CDR2 YNNKEL (reference sequence). The trim removed 3 bases at V and 5 bases at J, leaving 11 bases unmatched. The CDR3 DNA sequence: TGTGCCAGCAGCCAGACGCGAAGCGGGGGGGCCAAAGATACGCAGTATTTT. Translating it yields CASSQTRSGGAKDTQYF.

The gene calls are TRBV27 and TRBJ1-2; perhaps TRBD1 as D (5 bases). The CDR3 loop spans 13 amino acids. Germline loops: CDR1 MNHEY, CDR2 SMNVEV (reference sequence). The ends were cut back, 2 bases at V and 11 bases at J, with 15 bases in the middle. The CDR3 region has the DNA TGTGCCAGCAGTTTACTAGGGCAGGGTGGGTACACCTTC. This gives the protein CASSLLGQGGYTF.

The V and J genes are TRBV6-2 or TRBV6-3 and TRBJ2-2; 11 bases match TRBD2. This CDR3 spans 16 amino acids. After removal of 4 bases from V and 0 bases from J, the junction contained 1 base not matched to a gene. The V gene's germline CDR1 is MNHEY and CDR2 SVGEGT. The CDR3 loop reads CASSLAGGTNTGELFF. CDR3 bases: TGTGCCAGCAGTTTAGCGGGGGGGACGAACACCGGGGAGCTGTTTTTT.

The chain joins TRBV4-3 to TRBJ1-6, with a possible D match to TRBD1 (6 bases). This CDR3 region has 16 residues. The germline gives CDR1 LGHNA, CDR2 YSLEER. V shed 0 bases and J shed 0 bases, with 6 bases lying between them. CDR3 bases: TGCGCCAGCAGCCAAGACAGGGGCTCCTATAATTCACCCCTCCACTTT. Protein product: CASSQDRGSYNSPLHF.

CDR3 nucleotides: TGTGCCACCAGTGATCCTTCGAGGGACGGGGGAAAAGAGACCCAGTACTTC. It codes for CATSDPSRDGGKETQYF. The chain couples TRBV24-1 to TRBJ2-5; tentative D call: TRBD2 (6 bases). The CDR3 spans 17 residues. V lost 3 bases, J lost 3 bases, and 19 bases lay in between. Germline V gives CDR1 KGHDR, CDR2 SFDVKD.

The chain couples TRBV6-4 to TRBJ2-7; D gene ambiguous. Trimming took 6 bases from V and 2 from J, leaving 8 bases between them. This CDR3 is 12 amino acids long. Germline assignment: CDR1 MRHNA and CDR2 SNTAGT. CDR3: CASRARAYEQYV. CDR3 sequence (DNA): TGTGCCAGCAGGGCGAGAGCCTACGAGCAGTACGTC.

The V call is TRBV2, the J call TRBJ1-5; tentative D call: TRBD1 (5 bases). This CDR3 spans 14 amino acids. CDR1 and CDR2 (germline): SNHLY, FYNNEI. Trimming shortened V by 3 bases and J by 7 bases, and 13 bases separated the two germline ends. CDR3 sequence reads: CASSELWDRQPQHF. CDR3 DNA: TGTGCCAGCAGTGAGCTTTGGGACCGCCAGCCCCAGCATTTT.

The rearrangement joins TRBV15 to TRBJ1-5; D uncertain. The CDR3 has 13 residues. Deletions cut 0 bases from V and 7 bases from J, with 7 bases between. Germline-derived CDR1 and CDR2 are LNHNV and YYDKDF (reference sequence). The DNA for the CDR3 is TGTGCCACCAGCAGAGATCAATCCCAGCCCCAGCATTTT. Translating gives CATSRDQSQPQHF.

The chain combines TRBV3-1 (or the pseudogene TRBV3-2) with TRBJ2-2, with D tentatively TRBD1 (5 bases). Trimming took off 0 bases at V and 3 bases at J, with 11 bases between the two ends. The CDR3 length is 16 residues. Germline V lookup: CDR1 LGHDT, CDR2 YNNKEL (reference sequence). The CDR3 sequence is CASSQDKAGYTGELFF. In DNA form, the CDR3 reads TGTGCCAGCAGCCAAGATAAGGCAGGGTACACCGGGGAGCTGTTTTTT.

The chain is built from TRBV15 and TRBJ1-1; no firm D call. The V gene's germline CDR1 is LNHNV and CDR2 YYDKDF (reference sequence). This CDR3 contains 15 residues. The germline V and J ends were trimmed by 4 bases and 4 bases, with 16 bases remaining between them. The CDR3 protein is CATSTILEGGTEAFF. DNA of the CDR3: TGTGCCACCAGCACCATATTAGAGGGAGGCACTGAAGCTTTCTTT.

The rearrangement uses TRBV9 and TRBJ2-3; a possible D gene is TRBD1 (5 bases). Germline assignment: CDR1 SGDLS and CDR2 YYNGEE. V dropped 0 bases and J dropped 9 bases, with 14 bases sitting between them. CDR3 length equals 14 residues. The CDR3 DNA follows: TGTGCCAGCAGCGTAGAGACAGATACTGCCACGCAGTATTTT. Its translation: CASSVETDTATQYF.

This chain joins TRBV18 and TRBJ2-3, with D perhaps TRBD2 (6 bases). CDR3 size: 12 residues. Germline CDR1 and CDR2: KGHSH and LQKENI. Deletions cut 6 bases from V and 5 bases from J, with 9 bases between. The CDR3 sequence: CASSPGGDTQYF. In DNA form, the CDR3 reads TGTGCCAGCTCTCCCGGGGGAGATACGCAGTATTTT.

The chain combines TRBV5-1 with TRBJ2-3; the D gene is possibly TRBD1 (6 bases). Germline CDR1 is SGHRS and CDR2 is YFSETQ. This CDR3 spans 14 amino acids. With 4 bases removed from V and 3 bases from J, the gap between germline ends came to 12 bases. The CDR3 region has the DNA TGCGCCAGCAGCCAGGACAGTCCGACAGATACGCAGTATTTT. Translation: CASSQDSPTDTQYF.

The chain couples TRBV10-2 to TRBJ1-4; tentatively, D is TRBD1 (6 bases). Trimming stripped 3 bases from V and 7 bases from J, with 12 bases between. Per the germline V gene, CDR1 is WSHSY and CDR2 is SAAADI. This CDR3 contains 14 residues. CDR3 protein: CASSDGGAGEKLFF. DNA of the CDR3: TGCGCCAGCAGTGATGGGGGGGCAGGTGAAAAACTGTTTTTT.

This chain connects TRBV4-1 to TRBJ1-4, with D tentatively TRBD1 (5 bases). Germline V gives CDR1 MGHRA, CDR2 YSYEKL. The CDR3 consists of 16 residues. The ends were cut back, 3 bases at V and 7 bases at J, with 18 bases in the middle. Written as DNA, the CDR3 is TGCGCCAGCAGCCACCCCAGGGAAGAAACCTTTGAAAAACTGTTTTTT. Translated, it gives CASSHPREETFEKLFF.

The gene calls are TRBV4-3 and TRBJ1-6; D possibly corresponds to TRBD1 (6 bases). The germline V and J ends were trimmed by 3 bases and 0 bases, with 9 bases remaining between them. This CDR3 has 16 residues. CDR1 and CDR2 from the germline V gene are LGHNA and YSLEER. CDR3 nucleotides: TGCGCCAGCAGCCACACAGGGACCTCCTATAATTCACCCCTCCACTTT. It encodes CASSHTGTSYNSPLHF.

The chain combines TRBV7-2 with TRBJ1-2, with 7 bases lining up with TRBD1. The trim removed 5 bases at V and 5 bases at J, leaving 8 bases unmatched. The CDR3 has 14 amino acids. The germline V gene encodes CDR1 SGHTA and CDR2 FQGNSA. The chain's CDR3 is CASSTGQITYGYTF. The CDR3 DNA reads as TGTGCCAGCAGCACGGGACAGATCACTTATGGCTACACCTTC. Complete variable domain (other parts from reference TRBV7-2 and TRBJ1-2): GAGVSQSPSNKVTEKGKDVELRCDPISGHTALYWYRQSLGQGLEFLIYFQGNSAPDKSGLPSDRFSAERTGGSVSTLTIQRTQQEDSAVYLCASSTGQITYGYTFGSGTRLTVV.

This clone was picked up a small number of times. The CDR3 region has the DNA TGTGCCAGCAGCTTGGGACAGGACTACAATGAGCAGTTCTTC. Translated, it gives CASSLGQDYNEQFF. This chain uses TRBV7-9 with TRBJ2-1, with TRBD1 matching 8 bases. The CDR3 has 14 amino acids. V trimming: 3 bases; J trimming: 3 bases; junction bases outside the gene matches: 1. Germline assignment: CDR1 SEHNR and CDR2 FQNEAQ (reference sequence).

The genes are TRBV6-5 and TRBJ2-1; D is possibly TRBD2 (6 bases). V dropped 10 bases and J dropped 5 bases, with 12 bases sitting between them. This CDR3 is 12 amino acids long. CDR1 and CDR2 from the germline V gene are MNHEY and SVGAGI. CDR3 residues: CATAGWHNEQFF. In DNA form, the CDR3 reads TGTGCCACCGCGGGGTGGCACAATGAGCAGTTCTTC.

The J gene is TRBJ1-3, the V gene TRBV6-1; tentative D call: TRBD1 (5 bases). The CDR3 runs 16 residues. V was pared by 4 bases and J by 2 bases, with 15 bases between. Germline V gene data show CDR1 as MNHNS and CDR2 as SASEGT. The CDR3 spells CASSVKPGTAGNTIYF. The CDR3 DNA sequence: TGTGCCAGCAGTGTCAAACCTGGGACCGCTGGAAACACCATATATTTT.

This clone was counted once. The chain employs TRBV7-9 and TRBJ2-1; possibly TRBD1 for D (5 bases). The V gene's germline CDR1 is SEHNR and CDR2 FQNEAQ (reference sequence). V shed 5 bases and J shed 0 bases, with 17 bases lying between them. The CDR3 length is 17 residues. The CDR3 DNA reads TGTGCCAGCAGCCTAGGAAAGCAGGGCCTCTCCTACAATGAGCAGTTCTTC. Its translation: CASSLGKQGLSYNEQFF.

There are a few counts of this clone. The chain recombines TRBV6-5 with TRBJ1-4; no clear D. The CDR3 length is 14 residues. Trimming removed 6 bases at V and 5 bases at J, with 13 bases between. Germline V gene lookup returns CDR1 MNHEY and CDR2 SVGAGI. CDR3 region: CASSRSTENEKLFF. The CDR3 DNA reads TGTGCCAGCAGCCGTTCGACTGAGAATGAAAAACTGTTTTTT.

The gene calls are TRBV6-5 and TRBJ2-2; maybe TRBD2 (5 bases). The CDR3 has 14 amino acids. The germline V gene has CDR1 MNHEY and CDR2 SVGAGI. The V and J ends lost 8 bases and 7 bases respectively, with 17 bases between them. The DNA of the CDR3 is TGTGCCAGCCGCAAACCGGTTGGAGGCGGGGAGCTGTTTTTT. It translates to CASRKPVGGGELFF.

The chain joins TRBV5-4 to TRBJ2-5, with 8 bases matching TRBD1. The CDR3 length is 14 residues. Germline assignment: CDR1 SGHNT and CDR2 YYREEE (reference sequence). After removal of 4 bases from V and 5 bases from J, the junction contained 7 bases not matched to a gene. CDR3 amino acids: CASSVDRGAETQYF. DNA for the CDR3: TGTGCCAGCAGCGTAGACAGGGGAGCGGAGACCCAGTACTTC.

This chain uses TRBV6-2 or TRBV6-3 with TRBJ1-1, with D unclear. V lost 2 bases and J 4 bases, leaving 8 bases between the germline ends. The CDR3 runs to 13 residues. Germline V CDR1 and CDR2: MNHEY, SVGEGT. The DNA for the CDR3 is TGTGCCAGCAGTTACAGGGAGGGCACTGAAGCTTTCTTT. Protein sequence: CASSYREGTEAFF.